The entry that follows covers one T cell receptor beta chain sequence. Antigen specificity is unknown. Sorted-subset replicate PCRs used around 220 ng DNA, some 30,000 T cell genomes. Sequencing was performed with immunoSEQ multiplex PCR; in TCRdb, only in-frame clones are kept and a portion is missing. The data hold roughly 590,000 clones, with about 95% observed a single time. The germline CDR1 and CDR2 sequences are MNHEY and SMNVEV (reference sequence). Trimming stripped 2 bases from V and 0 bases from J, with 10 bases between. CDR3 size: 15 residues. The data belong to a study of shared clonotypes between healthy human individuals. Study observations and caveats: Represented diversity (both genetic and exposure-history) was limited by the small number of donors. As a rule, naive subsets had a larger estimated richness than memory subsets.

CD45RO-negative, CCR7-positively selected cells formed the naive CD8 fraction, excluding terminally differentiated effector memory CD45RA+ cells. Donors, without exception, were Caucasian adults residing in Nashville, Tennessee. J is TRBJ2-5 and V is TRBV27, with TRBD1 as a possible D gene (5 bases). This sequence originates from a woman aged 25 to 39 in good health. Material for sequencing was naive CD8+ T cells sorted from blood. CDR3 nucleotide sequence: TGTGCCAGCAGTTTAGATTCAGGGTACCAAGAGACCCAGTACTTC. Translated: CASSLDSGYQETQYF.